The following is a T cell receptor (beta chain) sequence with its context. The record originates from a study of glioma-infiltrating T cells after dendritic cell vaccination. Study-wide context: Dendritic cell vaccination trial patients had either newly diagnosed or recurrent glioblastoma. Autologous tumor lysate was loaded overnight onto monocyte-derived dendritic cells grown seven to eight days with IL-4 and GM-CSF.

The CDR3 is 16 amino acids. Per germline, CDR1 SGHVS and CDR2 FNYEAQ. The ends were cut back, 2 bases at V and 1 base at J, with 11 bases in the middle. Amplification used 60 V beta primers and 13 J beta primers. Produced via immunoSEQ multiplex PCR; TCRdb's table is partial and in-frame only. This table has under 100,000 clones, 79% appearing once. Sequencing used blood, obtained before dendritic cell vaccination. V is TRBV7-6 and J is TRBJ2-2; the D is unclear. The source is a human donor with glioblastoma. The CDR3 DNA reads TGTGCCAGCAGCTTATCTATTCCGAAGAACACCGGGGAGCTGTTTTTT. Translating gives CASSLSIPKNTGELFF.